Listed here is a single TCR beta chain. Germline assignment: CDR1 KGHSH and CDR2 LQKENI. The CDR3 has 16 amino acids. Trimming removed 3 bases from V and 3 bases from J; junction bases left unmatched: 6. This sample was included in a study of blood T cell repertoires in COVID-19. Study-level background: COVID-19 samples collected from the United States, Italy and Spain covered acute and convalescent phases.

Assay used: immunoSEQ multiplex PCR; TCRdb lists only in-frame clones, some missing. The data contain about 270,000 clones, around 90% of them singletons. This clonotype was obtained from a man between 50 and 59 years old with acute or convalescent COVID-19. The material sequenced was peripheral blood. The gene calls are TRBV18 and TRBJ2-2, with 8 bases lining up with TRBD1. The CDR3, as DNA: TGTGCCAGCTCACCCAGGACAGGGTCGGACACCGGGGAGCTGTTTTTT. Its translation: CASSPRTGSDTGELFF.